This TCR beta chain was identified during a study of long-term antiretroviral therapy in people with HIV. Runs used v3.0 of the immunoSEQ assay and were done at survey level. This table comes from immunoSEQ multiplex PCR, and its TCRdb copy is limited to in-frame clones, with some not included. In the table there are fewer than 30,000 clones, about 85% of which are singletons. The receptor's source is a middle-aged man with HIV. The source material was unsorted PBMCs, sampled 2.7 years after starting antiretroviral therapy.

For the CDR3, the DNA is TGTGCCAGCAGTCCTTCCGGGAGTTCCTCCGGGGAGCTGTTTTTT. Translating it yields CASSPSGSSSGELFF. This chain links TRBV6-6 with TRBJ2-2, with D tentatively TRBD2 (6 bases). The CDR3 loop spans 15 amino acids. The V and J ends lost 5 bases and 6 bases respectively, with 16 bases between them. Germline CDR1 MNHNY, CDR2 SVGAGI (reference sequence).